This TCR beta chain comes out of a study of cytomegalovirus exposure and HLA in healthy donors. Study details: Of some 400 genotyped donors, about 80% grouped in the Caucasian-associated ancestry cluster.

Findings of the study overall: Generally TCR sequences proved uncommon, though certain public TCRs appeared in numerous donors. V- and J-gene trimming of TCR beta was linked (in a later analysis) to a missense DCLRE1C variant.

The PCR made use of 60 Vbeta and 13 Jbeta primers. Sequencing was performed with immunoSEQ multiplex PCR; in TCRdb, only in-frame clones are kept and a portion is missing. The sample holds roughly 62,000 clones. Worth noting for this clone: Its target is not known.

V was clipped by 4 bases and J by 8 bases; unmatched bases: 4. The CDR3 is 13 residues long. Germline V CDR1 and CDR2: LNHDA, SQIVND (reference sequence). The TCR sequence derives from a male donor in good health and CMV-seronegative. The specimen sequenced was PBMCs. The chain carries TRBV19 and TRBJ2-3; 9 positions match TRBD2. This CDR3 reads CASSRTSVGTQYF. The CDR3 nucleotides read TGTGCCAGTAGTAGGACTAGCGTAGGTACGCAGTATTTT.